This note documents a single TCR beta chain sequence. What it recognizes is unknown. These data belong to a study of pediatric ulcerative colitis. CDR3 size: 15 residues. Germline lookup yields CDR1 SGHAT and CDR2 FQNNGV. V lost 2 bases, J lost 5 bases, and 1 base stayed unmatched. Up to 500,000 reads were sequenced per sample. TCRdb's copy holds only in-frame clones and misses some; the assay was immunoSEQ multiplex PCR. The sample contains about 35,000 clones, roughly 81% of which appear only once. During colonoscopy, one to two rectal pinch biopsies were collected. General study findings and limits: No controls had the two rectal clonotypes shared by ulcerative colitis patients. Rectal repertoires separated controls, mild-moderate and acute severe colitis.

The chain combines TRBV11-2 with TRBJ2-1, with TRBD2 matching over 12 bases. Sample: gut tissue. This receptor was taken from a boy aged 5-17 years with mild ulcerative colitis. CDR3 coding DNA: TGTGCCAGCAGCTTACTAGCGGGGGGGCACAATGAGCAGTTCTTC. Protein sequence: CASSLLAGGHNEQFF.